This TCR beta chain stems from a study of blood T cell repertoires in COVID-19. The ends were cut back, 2 bases at V and 1 base at J, with 12 bases in the middle. The CDR3 totals 15 residues. Germline CDR1 reads WNHNN; CDR2 reads SYGVQD (reference sequence). TCRdb's table, derived via immunoSEQ multiplex PCR, lists solely in-frame clones and lacks some. The sample has 200,000 to 250,000 clones; about 83% are singletons. In this sample, this clone turned up a few times. The receptor comes from a woman in her forties or fifties with acute or convalescent COVID-19. The J gene is TRBJ2-7, the V gene TRBV10-1; maybe TRBD2 (5 bases). The sample comprised peripheral blood. The CDR3: CASSEGPRGSYEQYF. CDR3 bases: TGCGCCAGCAGTGAGGGGCCTCGGGGTTCCTACGAGCAGTACTTC.